A selection of T cell receptor beta chains follows, all from one sample in a study of OX40 agonist ivuxolimab in advanced cancers. TCRdb's copy holds only in-frame clones and misses some; the assay was immunoSEQ multiplex PCR. This table has tens of thousands of clones, under 85% appearing once. The sequencing here drew on CD4+ or CD8+ T cells sorted from blood, taken in a trial of the OX40 agonist ivuxolimab. These TCRs come from an adult with an advanced solid tumor such as melanoma, head and neck, liver or kidney cancer. Each CDR3 is given with its conserved first and last residue. A D gene is named only where the DNA matches it firmly. Part of the rows lack a size; the others show once, few, many or a class for expanded clones.

v_gene,d_gene,j_gene,abundance,CDR3aa,CDR3nt
TRBV6-1,TRBD1,TRBJ1-4,medium-sized,CASSEATGGGGEKLFF,TGTGCCAGCAGTGAAGCGACAGGGGGCGGAGGTGAAAAACTGTTTTTT
TRBV7-9,TRBD2,TRBJ2-5,.,CASSSTSGETQYF,TGTGCCAGCAGCTCGACTAGCGGAGAGACCCAGTACTTC
TRBV2,TRBD1,TRBJ2-2,.,CASSVNRAGQGYGELFF,TGTGCCAGCAGTGTGAATCGGGCGGGACAGGGTTACGGGGAGCTGTTTTTT
TRBV7-7,TRBD1,TRBJ2-2,once,CASSPYTGGANTGELFF,TGTGCCAGCAGCCCATACACAGGGGGTGCGAACACCGGGGAGCTGTTTTTT
TRBV6-5,.,TRBJ2-2,.,CASSRGTGELFF,TGTGCCAGCAGTAGGGGAACCGGGGAGCTGTTTTTT
TRBV10-2,TRBD2,TRBJ2-3,.,CASSELRREGRGTQYF,TGCGCCAGCAGTGAGTTGAGGCGGGAGGGCCGGGGTACGCAGTATTTT
TRBV11-1,.,TRBJ2-1,.,CASSSRGPRRYNEQFF,TGTGCCAGCAGCTCCCGGGGGCCCCGGCGGTATAATGAGCAGTTCTTC
TRBV10-1,.,TRBJ2-4,few,CASSEEKFRDIQYF,TGCGCCAGCAGTGAAGAAAAGTTTAGGGACATTCAGTACTTC
TRBV25-1,.,TRBJ1-2,.,CASSEGSGGIKTRNGYTF,TGTGCCAGCAGTGAAGGATCGGGGGGTATAAAAACTCGTAACGGCTACACCTTC
TRBV7-2,TRBD2,TRBJ2-3,.,CASSLAGFTNTQYF,TGTGCCAGCAGCCTAGCGGGATTCACAAATACGCAGTATTTT
TRBV7-3,.,TRBJ1-1,.,CASSLDRTTEAFF,TGTGCCAGCAGCTTAGACAGGACCACTGAAGCTTTCTTT
TRBV6-5,TRBD1,TRBJ1-2,.,CASSGTGYGGYTF,TGTGCCAGCAGCGGGACAGGGTATGGAGGCTACACCTTC
TRBV5-6,TRBD2,TRBJ2-5,.,CASSNRLSGRASGETQYF,TGTGCCAGCAGCAATAGGCTTAGCGGGAGGGCCAGTGGGGAGACCCAGTACTTC
TRBV7-9,.,TRBJ1-2,.,CASSSGQGHYGYTF,TGTGCCAGCAGCTCGGGCCAGGGCCACTATGGCTACACCTTC
TRBV5-4,.,TRBJ2-6,.,CASSQRRGAGGANVLTF,TGTGCCAGCAGCCAACGTCGGGGGGCAGGAGGGGCCAACGTCCTGACTTTC
TRBV4-1,TRBD1,TRBJ2-3,.,CASSQIAGTGKSTDTQYF,TGCGCCAGCAGCCAGATCGCCGGGACAGGGAAGAGCACAGATACGCAGTATTTT
TRBV5-3,.,TRBJ1-1,.,CARSFTAAEAFF,TGTGCCAGAAGCTTTACAGCAGCTGAAGCTTTCTTT
TRBV14,.,TRBJ2-1,.,CASSGGGNNEQFF,TGTGCCAGCAGCGGAGGGGGGAACAATGAGCAGTTCTTC
TRBV11-2,.,TRBJ1-6,once,CASSLGPGLPLHF,TGTGCCAGCAGCTTAGGGCCGGGTTTACCCCTCCACTTT
TRBV7-8,TRBD1,TRBJ2-3,.,CASSRRTGVTDTQYF,TGTGCCAGCAGCCGTCGGACAGGGGTAACAGATACGCAGTATTTT
TRBV6-6,.,TRBJ1-3,.,CASQGTGNTIYF,TGTGCCAGTCAGGGAACTGGAAACACCATATATTTT
TRBV27,TRBD2,TRBJ2-3,.,CASSGIAGGEDTQYF,TGTGCCAGCAGTGGGATAGCGGGAGGGGAAGATACGCAGTATTTT
TRBV6-1,.,TRBJ1-5,.,CASSGESIQPQHF,TGTGCCAGCAGTGGGGAGTCTATTCAGCCCCAGCATTTT
TRBV18,TRBD1,TRBJ1-2,.,CASSSTGKNYGYTF,TGTGCCAGCTCTTCGACAGGGAAGAACTATGGCTACACCTTC
TRBV6-4,TRBD2,TRBJ2-7,once,CATSRLAIDYYEQYF,TGTGCCACCTCTAGACTAGCAATCGACTACTACGAGCAGTACTTC
TRBV25-1,.,TRBJ1-2,few,CATNWGADFGYTF,TGTGCCACAAACTGGGGGGCGGACTTTGGCTACACCTTC
TRBV4-2,.,TRBJ2-3,.,CASSPRIGDTQYF,TGTGCCAGCAGCCCCCGCATCGGAGATACGCAGTATTTT
TRBV5-1,TRBD2,TRBJ2-5,.,CASSLGLAGLVQETQYF,TGCGCCAGCAGCCTAGGACTAGCGGGGTTAGTACAAGAGACCCAGTACTTC
TRBV19,.,TRBJ2-2,.,CASSMRTGGRELFF,TGTGCCAGTAGTATGAGGACAGGAGGGCGGGAGCTGTTTTTT
TRBV15,.,TRBJ2-1,.,CATSRGRDHWDEQFF,TGTGCCACCAGCAGGGGGCGGGACCACTGGGATGAGCAGTTCTTC
TRBV9,.,TRBJ1-3,.,CASSPNLEGPRTNTIYF,TGTGCCAGCAGCCCCAACTTAGAAGGTCCTCGCACGAACACCATATATTTT
TRBV6-1,.,TRBJ2-1,.,CASSESYFWGNEQFF,TGTGCCAGCAGTGAATCCTACTTCTGGGGTAATGAGCAGTTCTTC
TRBV5-1,.,TRBJ2-3,.,CASSLVGGAPDTQYF,TGCGCCAGCAGCTTGGTTGGGGGGGCCCCAGATACGCAGTATTTT
TRBV6-5,.,TRBJ1-1,.,CASSESLSTEAFF,TGTGCCAGCAGTGAAAGCCTGAGCACTGAAGCTTTCTTT
TRBV19,TRBD1,TRBJ1-4,.,CASSSRTGNEKLFF,TGTGCCAGTAGTTCCCGGACAGGGAATGAAAAACTGTTTTTT
TRBV6-5,.,TRBJ1-2,once,CASSAMGPVYGYTF,TGTGCCAGCAGTGCCATGGGACCGGTCTATGGCTACACCTTC
TRBV18,.,TRBJ1-5,once,CASSPNTNTGEQPQHF,TGTGCCAGCTCACCAAATACCAATACAGGTGAACAGCCCCAGCATTTT
TRBV5-4,TRBD1,TRBJ2-1,.,CASRGSGQGALEQFF,TGTGCCAGCAGGGGATCGGGACAGGGGGCTCTTGAGCAGTTCTTC
TRBV6-5,.,TRBJ1-5,.,CASSYDREQPQHF,TGTGCCAGCAGTTACGATAGGGAACAGCCCCAGCATTTT
TRBV9,.,TRBJ2-3,.,CASSVISGDTQYF,TGTGCCAGCAGCGTTATTAGCGGAGATACGCAGTATTTT
TRBV5-8,.,TRBJ1-6,.,CASSPGQYNSPLHF,TGTGCCAGCAGCCCCGGACAGTATAATTCACCCCTCCACTTT
TRBV18,.,TRBJ2-1,once,CASSPVAVYNEQFF,TGTGCCAGCTCACCAGTGGCAGTCTACAATGAGCAGTTCTTC
TRBV5-6,.,TRBJ1-3,.,CASSLIGDGNTIYF,TGTGCCAGCAGCTTGATAGGGGACGGAAACACCATATATTTT
TRBV14,.,TRBJ2-5,.,CASSPSIGGGQETQYF,TGTGCCAGCAGCCCCTCGATCGGGGGCGGCCAAGAGACCCAGTACTTC
TRBV9,.,TRBJ2-7,.,CASSVGRAGLTYEQYF,TGTGCCAGCAGCGTTGGCCGGGCGGGATTAACATACGAGCAGTACTTC
TRBV5-6,TRBD1,TRBJ1-4,.,CASSPNRGPGEKLFF,TGTGCCAGCAGCCCGAACAGGGGGCCAGGGGAAAAACTGTTTTTT
TRBV15,.,TRBJ2-1,few,CATGKSRNEQFF,TGTGCCACCGGGAAGAGTCGCAATGAGCAGTTCTTC
TRBV7-9,TRBD1,TRBJ2-1,.,CASSPGGHSGNEQFF,TGTGCCAGCAGCCCAGGGGGCCACTCAGGGAATGAGCAGTTCTTC